Reported below is one TCR beta chain. This specimen comes from a study of cytomegalovirus exposure and HLA in healthy donors. CDR1 is SEHNR and CDR2 is FQNEAQ in the germline V gene (reference sequence). Trimming stripped 5 bases from V and 5 bases from J, with 12 bases between. The CDR3 length is 14 residues. The PCR ran on 60 Vbeta and 13 Jbeta primers. The method was immunoSEQ multiplex PCR; TCRdb's version includes in-frame clones alone and lacks a portion of them. The profile shows about 170,000 clones, approximately 71% of them singletons. The TCR originated in a young woman in good health and CMV-seropositive. The V call is TRBV7-9, the J call TRBJ2-2; D is uncertain. The sequenced material came from PBMCs. The CDR3 is CASSPQTGTGELFF. In nucleotides, the CDR3 is TGTGCCAGCAGCCCTCAGACTGGAACCGGGGAGCTGTTTTTT.